Below, 3 T cell receptor beta chains from the same sample are listed, as sequenced in a study of somatic mutations in cytotoxic T cells in rheumatoid arthritis (dated by TCRdb to about 2017). Libraries were prepared through the immunoSEQ multiplex PCR assay. The clones in this table, taken by TCRdb from immuneACCESS, are in-frame only. Not every clone is retained; where verified, under half of the shortfall comes from an unresolved V gene, and the cause of the rest is unknown. This sample comprises around 24,000 clones, 82% of them detected only once. The leading ten clones occupy roughly 5% of the sample. Sequenced sample: CD8+ T cells sorted from blood. These receptors came from a man aged 45-65 years in good health.

The chain couples TRBV5-5 to TRBJ2-1, with unresolved D. V dropped 0 bases and J dropped 0 bases, with 10 bases sitting between them. Germline V gene data show CDR1 as SGHKS and CDR2 as YYEKEE (reference sequence). This CDR3 comprises 16 residues. The CDR3, as DNA: TGTGCCAGCAGCTTGGCTGCGGATAGCTCCTACAATGAGCAGTTCTTC. Protein sequence: CASSLAADSSYNEQFF.

The J gene is TRBJ2-1, the V gene TRBV6-1, with D possibly TRBD2 on 5 matching bases. Trimming took 2 bases from V and 5 from J, leaving 10 bases between them. The CDR3 consists of 14 residues. The V gene's germline CDR1 is MNHNS and CDR2 SASEGT. The CDR3 DNA reads TGTGCCAGCAGTGAAATCGGGGAGCACAATGAGCAGTTCTTC. This gives the protein CASSEIGEHNEQFF.

The V and J genes are TRBV6-1 and TRBJ1-2, with 8 bases fitting TRBD1. Trimming cost V 1 base and J 5 bases; bases outside gene matches: 9. Germline V gene sequence: CDR1 MNHNS, CDR2 SASEGT. This CDR3 has 16 residues. CDR3 loop: CASSEVVRTGPYGYTF. As DNA, the CDR3 is TGTGCCAGCAGTGAAGTGGTTAGGACAGGGCCATATGGCTACACCTTC.